A single sample is the source of the 18 T cell receptor beta chains below, sequenced in a study of human T cells and chemical hapten exposure. Documented time point: patch test 3, about 24 weeks after DPC sensitization. This sample's treatment: therapeutic diphenylcyclopropenone sensitization with weekly scalp DPC. TCRdb processed the RACE reads anew with MiXCR; each CDR3 protein has one entry. The sample comprises around 110,000 distinct CDR3 sequences, about 10% of which are singletons, and under 2.5% rests with the top ten. This specimen was whole blood, taken in connection with sensitization to the hapten diphenylcyclopropenone (DPC). The receptors were gathered from a woman aged 45-59 years with alopecia areata. Some clones in this sample may be carry-over from other donors' samples.

This clonotype has only a few counts. This chain joins TRBV20-1 and TRBJ2-3, with no clear D. The V gene lost 3 bases and the J gene lost 2 bases, with 9 bases spanning the gap. Germline values: CDR1 DFQATT, CDR2 SNEGSKA (reference sequence). The CDR3 has 13 amino acids. The CDR3 sequence: CSARESSTDTQYF. CDR3 DNA: TGCAGTGCTAGGGAAAGCTCCACAGATACGCAGTATTTT.

This clonotype was seen only a few times. The chain employs TRBV4-1 and TRBJ1-1, with D perhaps TRBD1 (6 bases). V gave up 1 base and J gave up 4 bases, with 16 bases separating them. Germline values: CDR1 MGHRA, CDR2 YSYEKL. CDR3 size: 16 residues. CDR3 nucleotide sequence: TGCGCCAGCAGCCAAGGAAGAGCAGGGGCCGTCACTGAAGCTTTCTTT. Amino acid sequence: CASSQGRAGAVTEAFF.

This clonotype has more than one count but fewer than ten. The chain links TRBV13 to TRBJ2-7; D is unclear. The V end lost 3 bases, the J end lost 3 bases, and 6 bases lay between the germline ends. Per the germline V gene, CDR1 is PRHDT and CDR2 is FYEKMQ (reference sequence). CDR3 length equals 12 residues. DNA of the CDR3: TGTGCCAGCAGCTTCTTCCTCTACGAGCAGTACTTC. Translated: CASSFFLYEQYF. The full variable domain, in which reference TRBV13 and TRBJ2-7 provide the parts outside the CDR3, is AAGVIQSPRHLIKEKRETATLKCYPIPRHDTVYWYQQGPGQDPQFLISFYEKMQSDKGSIPDRFSAQQFSDYHSELNMSSLELGDSALYFCASSFFLYEQYFGPGTRLTVT.

This clonotype was observed many times. The chain combines TRBV9 with TRBJ2-7, with 11 nucleotides matching TRBD2. J lost 0 bases, V lost 4 bases, and 3 bases had no gene match. CDR3 length equals 15 residues. CDR1 and CDR2 from the germline V gene are SGDLS and YYNGEE. The CDR3 sequence is CASSPTSGSSYEQYF. CDR3 DNA: TGTGCCAGCAGCCCAACTAGCGGGAGCTCCTACGAGCAGTACTTC.

The V and J genes are TRBV29-1 and TRBJ1-6; the D gene is possibly TRBD1 (5 bases). The CDR3 is 19 residues long. Trimming took 4 bases from V and 7 from J, leaving 29 bases between them. The germline gives CDR1 SQVTM, CDR2 ANQGSEA. The CDR3 DNA reads TGCAGCGTTGTAGGATCCGGCACGTGGGGCCCTTGGCACAATTCACCCCTCCACTTT. Translating gives CSVVGSGTWGPWHNSPLHF.

V and J are TRBV28 and TRBJ2-3, with 7 nucleotides matching TRBD1. CDR3 length: 16 amino acids. After removal of 3 bases from V and 4 bases from J, the junction contained 10 bases not matched to a gene. Looked up from germline, CDR1 is MDHEN and CDR2 is SYDVKM. This chain's CDR3 is CASSFYDRVGSDTQYF. The CDR3 DNA sequence: TGTGCCAGCAGTTTCTACGACAGGGTCGGCTCAGATACGCAGTATTTT.

This clonotype was counted at least ten times. The V call is TRBV7-2, the J call TRBJ2-3; D not certain. V was pared by 2 bases and J by 3 bases, with 6 bases between. CDR1 is SGHTA and CDR2 is FQGNSA in the germline V gene. The CDR3 consists of 13 residues. The chain's CDR3 is CASSLQLTDTQYF. CDR3 coding DNA: TGTGCCAGCAGCTTACAGCTAACAGATACGCAGTATTTT.

J is TRBJ1-1 and V is TRBV4-1; possibly TRBD1 for D (5 bases). Germline CDR1 MGHRA, CDR2 YSYEKL. This CDR3 is 15 amino acids long. Trimming took off 0 bases at V and 6 bases at J, with 14 bases between the two ends. The CDR3 protein is CASSQDNTRDSEAFF. The CDR3 DNA is TGCGCCAGCAGCCAAGATAACACCCGGGACTCTGAAGCTTTCTTT.

This clonotype was picked up many times. This rearrangement joins TRBV15 to TRBJ2-3; 9 nucleotides align to TRBD1. Germline lookup yields CDR1 LNHNV and CDR2 YYDKDF (reference sequence). The CDR3 has 17 amino acids. V shed 1 base and J 1 base; nucleotides not matched to a gene: 6. CDR3 DNA: TGTGCCACCAGCAGAGGTGCGTGGACAGGGGGCACAGATACGCAGTATTTT. Its translation is CATSRGAWTGGTDTQYF. The variable domain in full, completed from reference TRBV15 and TRBJ2-3, reads DAMVIQNPRYQVTQFGKPVTLSCSQTLNHNVMYWYQQKSSQAPKLLFHYYDKDFNNEADTPDNFQSRRPNTSFCFLDIRSPGLGDTAMYLCATSRGAWTGGTDTQYFGPGTRLTVL.

The V and J genes are TRBV5-5 and TRBJ2-1, with 13 bases matching TRBD2. The CDR3 has 15 residues. CDR1 and CDR2 from the germline V gene are SGHKS and YYEKEE (reference sequence). V lost 1 base and J lost 6; bases outside the gene matches: 1. CDR3: CASSLTSGRANEQFF. The CDR3 nucleotides are TGTGCCAGCAGCTTGACTAGCGGGAGGGCCAATGAGCAGTTCTTC.

This clonotype was recorded many times. V usage is TRBV7-9 and J usage is TRBJ2-3, with D possibly being TRBD2 (5 bases). The germline gives CDR1 SEHNR, CDR2 FQNEAQ (reference sequence). Trimming pared 8 bases from V and 4 bases from J, leaving 16 bases between. The CDR3 is 14 amino acids. The DNA of the CDR3 is TGTGCCAGCGGTCTTAGTGGTAGCGCAGATACGCAGTATTTT. As protein: CASGLSGSADTQYF.

This clonotype has more than one count but fewer than ten. The rearrangement uses TRBV30 and TRBJ1-5, with 9 bases aligning to TRBD1. V dropped 1 base and J dropped 2; count of bases not matched to a gene: 3. The CDR3 sequence is 15 residues long. Per germline, CDR1 GTSNPN and CDR2 SVGIG (reference sequence). The CDR3 sequence: CAWSAGQGGNQPQHF. The CDR3 DNA reads TGTGCCTGGAGTGCGGGACAGGGAGGCAATCAGCCCCAGCATTTT.

The chain is built from TRBV6-6 and TRBJ2-1; D is unresolved. Germline V gene data show CDR1 as MNHNY and CDR2 as SVGAGI (reference sequence). There are 14 residues in the CDR3. Trimming pared 0 bases from V and 2 bases from J, leaving 5 bases between. In DNA form, the CDR3 reads TGTGCCAGCAGTTACTCGGTTACCTACAATGAGCAGTTCTTC. This sequence encodes CASSYSVTYNEQFF.

The genes are TRBV2 and TRBJ1-4, with 8 nucleotides matching TRBD1. This CDR3 is built from 17 residues. The germline gives CDR1 SNHLY, CDR2 FYNNEI. V was pared by 5 bases and J by 3 bases, with 11 bases of the junction left unmatched. The CDR3 nucleotides read TGTGCCAGCAGTCGACTACTTACAGGGGGATCTAATGAAAAACTGTTTTTT. The encoded protein is CASSRLLTGGSNEKLFF.

This clonotype has more than one count but fewer than ten. The chain carries TRBV6-4 and TRBJ1-6; D ambiguous. Germline values: CDR1 MRHNA, CDR2 SNTAGT. Trimming stripped 2 bases from V and 6 bases from J, with 11 bases between. The CDR3 sequence is 15 residues long. The DNA for the CDR3 is TGTGCCAGCAGTGACAGTATTTTTGGTAATTCACCCCTCCACTTT. Protein product: CASSDSIFGNSPLHF.

This clonotype was recorded at least ten times. The rearrangement links TRBV27 to TRBJ1-2; D is undetermined. Between the trimmed V and J ends, which lost 3 bases and 3 bases, there was a span of 8 bases. The CDR3 contains 13 residues. From germline, CDR1 is MNHEY and CDR2 SMNVEV (reference sequence). The CDR3 DNA reads TGTGCCAGCAGTTTGGGAGTCCACTATGGCTACACCTTC. It specifies CASSLGVHYGYTF.

This clonotype was seen more than once but under ten times. V is TRBV2 and J is TRBJ1-1; a possible D gene is TRBD1 (5 bases). In germline, CDR1 is SNHLY, CDR2 FYNNEI. The CDR3 loop spans 10 amino acids. The ends were cut back, 7 bases at V and 7 bases at J, with 7 bases in the middle. This CDR3 is CASKGYEAFF. The CDR3 region has the DNA TGTGCCAGCAAGGGGTATGAAGCTTTCTTT.

This chain uses TRBV20-1 with TRBJ2-5; 8 bases are a match to TRBD2. Germline V CDR1 and CDR2: DFQATT, SNEGSKA (reference sequence). The CDR3 runs to 14 residues. The V segment lost 6 bases and the J segment 4 bases; nucleotides outside the gene matches: 10. The CDR3 DNA follows: TGCAGTGCAAACGGACGAGCGGGAGCAGAGACCCAGTACTTC. Amino acids: CSANGRAGAETQYF.